This TCR beta chain was observed in a study of blood T cells in healthy people across ages. A minimum of 6 million PBMCs was isolated per sample. Broader study findings: Observed TCR beta diversity per million T cells went down as age went up. This fall followed a roughly linear course with age.

This CDR3 spans 11 amino acids. Germline V CDR1 and CDR2: SGHDN, FVKESK. V gave up 2 bases and J gave up 3 bases, with 2 bases separating them. There are many counts of this clonotype. The target antigen is unknown. It was with a sample-barcoded 5' primer and a J-beta primer mix that a second PCR of roughly 7 to 12 cycles was run. The template-switch adaptor, which had 12 random nucleotides, put a tag on each cDNA molecule. TCRdb fed the 5' RACE reads into MiXCR, producing one record per CDR3 protein. The sample includes roughly 2 million distinct CDR3 sequences, about 50% of them seen just once. The rearrangement uses TRBV14 and TRBJ2-7; D call uncertain. Sequenced: blood. This receptor was taken from a woman in her 40s in good health. The CDR3 here is CASSQFYEQYF. For the CDR3, the DNA is TGTGCCAGCAGCCAATTCTACGAGCAGTACTTC.